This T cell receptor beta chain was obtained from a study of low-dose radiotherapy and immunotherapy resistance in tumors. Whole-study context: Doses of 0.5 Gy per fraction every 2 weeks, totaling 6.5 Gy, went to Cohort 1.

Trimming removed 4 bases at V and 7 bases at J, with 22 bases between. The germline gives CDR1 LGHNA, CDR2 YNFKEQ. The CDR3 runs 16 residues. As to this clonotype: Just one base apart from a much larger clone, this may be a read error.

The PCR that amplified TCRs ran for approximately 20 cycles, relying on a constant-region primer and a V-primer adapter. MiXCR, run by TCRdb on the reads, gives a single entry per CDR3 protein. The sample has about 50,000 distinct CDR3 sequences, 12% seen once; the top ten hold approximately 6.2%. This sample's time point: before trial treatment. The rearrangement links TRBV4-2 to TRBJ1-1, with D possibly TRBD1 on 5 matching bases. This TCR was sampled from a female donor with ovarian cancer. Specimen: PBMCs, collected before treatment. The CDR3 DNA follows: TGTGCCAGCAGCCTTGGGGACTCCCTTGGCTGGATTGAAGCTTTCTTT. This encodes CASSLGDSLGWIEAFF.